This T cell receptor (beta chain) is drawn from a study of beta chain features in type 1 diabetes. Points from the study as a whole: Cells that show high TCR expression could be over-represented by cDNA sequencing.

For this clone: What it binds is unknown.

Sorting of CD4+ naive, central memory, regulatory and stem cell-like memory cells was performed via CD45RO/CCR7/CD25/CD127/CD95/CD27. Every isolated RNA sample was fully reverse transcribed, so sequencing captured expressed TCRB transcripts. Repertoires were generated with immunoSEQ multiplex PCR, while TCRdb's copy carries only in-frame clones and drops some. Of 680,000 or so clones listed, around 15% are singletons. The sequenced sample consisted of naive CD4+ T cells from blood. The TCR sequence derives from a young man in good health.

DNA of the CDR3: TGCAGCGTTGCTACAGGGGGCGGCAATCAGCCCCAGCATTTT. Its translation is CSVATGGGNQPQHF. The V call is TRBV29-1, the J call TRBJ1-5; 9 bases fit TRBD1. V was pared by 4 bases and J by 2 bases, with 3 bases of the junction left unmatched. This CDR3 region has 14 residues. Looked up from germline, CDR1 is SQVTM and CDR2 is ANQGSEA.